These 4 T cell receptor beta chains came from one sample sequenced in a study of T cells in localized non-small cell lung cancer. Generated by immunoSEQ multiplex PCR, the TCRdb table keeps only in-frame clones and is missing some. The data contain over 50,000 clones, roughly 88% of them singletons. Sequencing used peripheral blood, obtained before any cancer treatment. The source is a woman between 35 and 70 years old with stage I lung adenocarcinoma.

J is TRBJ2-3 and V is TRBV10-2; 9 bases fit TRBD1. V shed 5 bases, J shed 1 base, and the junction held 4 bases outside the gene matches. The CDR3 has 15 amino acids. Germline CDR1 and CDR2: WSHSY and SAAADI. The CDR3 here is CASSRQGEGTDTQYF. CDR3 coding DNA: TGCGCCAGCAGTCGACAGGGGGAGGGCACAGATACGCAGTATTTT.

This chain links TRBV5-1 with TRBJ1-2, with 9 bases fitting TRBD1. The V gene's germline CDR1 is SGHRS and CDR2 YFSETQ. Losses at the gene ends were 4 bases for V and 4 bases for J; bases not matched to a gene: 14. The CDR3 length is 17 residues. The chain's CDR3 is CASSLGPDRGRSYGYTF. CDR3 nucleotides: TGCGCCAGCAGCCTCGGACCGGACAGGGGCCGGTCCTATGGCTACACCTTC. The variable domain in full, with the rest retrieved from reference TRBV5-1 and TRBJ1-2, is KAGVTQTPRYLIKTRGQQVTLSCSPISGHRSVSWYQQTPGQGLQFLFEYFSETQRNKGNFPGRFSGRQFSNSRSEMNVSTLELGDSALYLCASSLGPDRGRSYGYTFGSGTRLTVV.

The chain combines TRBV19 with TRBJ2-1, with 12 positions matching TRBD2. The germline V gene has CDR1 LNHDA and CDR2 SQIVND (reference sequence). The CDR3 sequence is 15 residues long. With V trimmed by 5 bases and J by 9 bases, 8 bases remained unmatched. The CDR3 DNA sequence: TGTGCCAGTAGTGAGGGGACTAGCGGGTCTGGTGAGCAGTTCTTC. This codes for CASSEGTSGSGEQFF.

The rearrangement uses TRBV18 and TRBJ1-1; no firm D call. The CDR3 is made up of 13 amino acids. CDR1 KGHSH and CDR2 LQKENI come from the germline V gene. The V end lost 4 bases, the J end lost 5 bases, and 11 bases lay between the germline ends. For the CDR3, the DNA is TGTGCCAGCTCACTATTCGCCGGTACTGAAGCTTTCTTT. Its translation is CASSLFAGTEAFF.